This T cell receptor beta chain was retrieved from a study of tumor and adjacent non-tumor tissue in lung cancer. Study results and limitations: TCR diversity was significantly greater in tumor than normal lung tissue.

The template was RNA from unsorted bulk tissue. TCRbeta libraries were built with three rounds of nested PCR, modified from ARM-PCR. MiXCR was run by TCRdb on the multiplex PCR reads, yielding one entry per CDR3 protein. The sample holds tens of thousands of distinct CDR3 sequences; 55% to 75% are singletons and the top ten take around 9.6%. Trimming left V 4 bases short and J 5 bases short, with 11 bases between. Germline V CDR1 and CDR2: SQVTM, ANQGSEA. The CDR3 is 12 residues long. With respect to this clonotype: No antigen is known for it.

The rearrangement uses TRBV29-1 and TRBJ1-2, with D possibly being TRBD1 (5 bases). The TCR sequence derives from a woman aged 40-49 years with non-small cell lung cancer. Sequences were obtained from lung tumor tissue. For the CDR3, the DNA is TGCAGCGTTGTTGGGGGAAGGTATGGCTACACCTTC. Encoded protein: CSVVGGRYGYTF.